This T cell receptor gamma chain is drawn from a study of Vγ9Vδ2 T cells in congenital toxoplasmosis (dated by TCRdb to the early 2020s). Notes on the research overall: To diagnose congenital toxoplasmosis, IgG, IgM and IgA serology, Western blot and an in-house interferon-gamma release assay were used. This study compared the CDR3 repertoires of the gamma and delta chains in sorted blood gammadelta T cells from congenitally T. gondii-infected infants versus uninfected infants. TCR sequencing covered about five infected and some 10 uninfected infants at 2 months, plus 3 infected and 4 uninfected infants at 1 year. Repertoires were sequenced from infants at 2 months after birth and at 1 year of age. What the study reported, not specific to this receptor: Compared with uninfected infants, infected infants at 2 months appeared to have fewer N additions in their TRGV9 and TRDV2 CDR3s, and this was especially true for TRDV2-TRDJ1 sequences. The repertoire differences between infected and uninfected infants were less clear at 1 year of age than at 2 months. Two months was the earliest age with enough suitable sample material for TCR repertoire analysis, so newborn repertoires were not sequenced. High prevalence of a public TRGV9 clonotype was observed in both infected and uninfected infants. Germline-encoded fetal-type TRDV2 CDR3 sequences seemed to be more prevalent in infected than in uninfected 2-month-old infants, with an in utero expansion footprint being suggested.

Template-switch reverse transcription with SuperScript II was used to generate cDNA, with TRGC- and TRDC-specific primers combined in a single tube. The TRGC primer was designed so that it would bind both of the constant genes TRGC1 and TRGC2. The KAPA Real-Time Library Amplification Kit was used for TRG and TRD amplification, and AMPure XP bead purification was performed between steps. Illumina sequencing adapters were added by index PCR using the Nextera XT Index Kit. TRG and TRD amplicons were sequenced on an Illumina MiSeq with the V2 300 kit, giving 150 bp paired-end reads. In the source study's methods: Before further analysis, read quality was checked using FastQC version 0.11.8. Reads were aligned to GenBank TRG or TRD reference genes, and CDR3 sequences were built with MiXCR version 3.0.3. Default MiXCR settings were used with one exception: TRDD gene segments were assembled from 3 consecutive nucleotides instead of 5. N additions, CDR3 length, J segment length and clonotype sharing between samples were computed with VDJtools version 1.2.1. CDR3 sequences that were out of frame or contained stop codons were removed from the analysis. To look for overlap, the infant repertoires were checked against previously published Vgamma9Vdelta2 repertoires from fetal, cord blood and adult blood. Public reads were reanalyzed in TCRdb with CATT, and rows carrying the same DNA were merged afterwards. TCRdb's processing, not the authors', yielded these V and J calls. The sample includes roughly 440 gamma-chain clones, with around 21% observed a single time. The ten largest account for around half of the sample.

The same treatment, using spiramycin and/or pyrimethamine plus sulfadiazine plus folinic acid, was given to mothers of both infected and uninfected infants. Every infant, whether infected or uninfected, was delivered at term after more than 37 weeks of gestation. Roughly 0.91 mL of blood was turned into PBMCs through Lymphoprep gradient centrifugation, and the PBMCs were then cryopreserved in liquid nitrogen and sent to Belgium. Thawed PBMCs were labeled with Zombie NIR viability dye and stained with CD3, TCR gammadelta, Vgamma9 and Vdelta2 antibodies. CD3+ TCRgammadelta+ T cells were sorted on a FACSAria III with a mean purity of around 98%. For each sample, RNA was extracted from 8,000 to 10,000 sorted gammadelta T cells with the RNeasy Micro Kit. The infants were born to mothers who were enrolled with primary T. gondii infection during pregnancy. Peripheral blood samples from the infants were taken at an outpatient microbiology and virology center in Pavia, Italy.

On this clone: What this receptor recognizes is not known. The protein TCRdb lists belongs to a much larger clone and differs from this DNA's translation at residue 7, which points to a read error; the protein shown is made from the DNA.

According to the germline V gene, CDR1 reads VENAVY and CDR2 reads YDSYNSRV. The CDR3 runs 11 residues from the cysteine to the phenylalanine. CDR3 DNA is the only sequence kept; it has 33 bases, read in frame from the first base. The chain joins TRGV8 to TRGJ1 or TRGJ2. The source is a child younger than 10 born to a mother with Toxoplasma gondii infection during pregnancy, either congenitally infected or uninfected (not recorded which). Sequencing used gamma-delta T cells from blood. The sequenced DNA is TGTGCCACCTGGAATTATCATAAGAAACTCTTT. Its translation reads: CATWNYHKKLF.